This TCR beta chain was obtained from a study of beta chain features in type 1 diabetes. Expressed TCRB transcripts were sequenced because the entire RNA isolate underwent reverse transcription. Profiling relied on immunoSEQ multiplex PCR, and the TCRdb table lists in-frame clones only, not all of them. The sample comprises about 620,000 clones, 15% to 18% of which are singletons, and approximately 0.087% rests with the top ten. There are a few counts of this clone. The germline gives CDR1 SGDLS, CDR2 YYNGEE. J was trimmed by 3 bases and V by 2 bases; bases with no gene match: 5. The CDR3 loop spans 16 amino acids.

The sample was naive CD4+ T cells from blood. This TCR came from a man between 18 and 35 years old in good health. The chain joins TRBV9 to TRBJ2-2; TRBD1 matches at 9 bases. CDR3 amino acids: CASSVRQGGYTGELFF. As DNA, the CDR3 is TGTGCCAGCAGCGTCCGACAGGGGGGGTACACCGGGGAGCTGTTTTTT.